The T cell receptor beta chain described here comes from a study of control samples from healthy donors and cancer patients. Libraries were prepared by immunoSEQ multiplex PCR; TCRdb keeps only in-frame clonotypes and omits some of them. The table includes 100,000 to 150,000 clones, roughly 90% detected once. Trimming took 4 bases from V and 2 from J, leaving 9 bases between them. Germline CDR1 and CDR2: MDHEN and SYDVKM. The CDR3 extends over 14 amino acids. The sequence was obtained from a man in his forties or fifties with head and neck cancer. J is TRBJ2-1 and V is TRBV28; D might be TRBD2 (5 bases). Sequenced: PBMCs. The CDR3 sequence is CASSSTGTYNEQFF. The CDR3, as DNA: TGTGCCAGCAGTTCCACGGGAACCTACAATGAGCAGTTCTTC.